This T cell receptor beta chain originates from a study of blood T cell repertoires in COVID-19. At the level of the study: PBMCs, B-cell-depleted T cells, or T cells were the source of the cDNA or gDNA that made up the material.

The repertoire was sequenced with immunoSEQ multiplex PCR; TCRdb's copy has only in-frame clones and lacks some. The table records about 480,000 clones, 70% to 90% of them present only once. Participants spanned ages about 18 to 100 years and resided in fewer than 30 US areas. Which cohort a participant joined came from the clinical history participants gave. In germline, CDR1 is LGHNT, CDR2 FRNRAP. CDR3 size: 16 residues. Trimming left V 1 base short and J 4 bases short, with 14 bases between. The clonotype comes from an older woman who had recovered from COVID-19. This chain uses TRBV12-5 with TRBJ1-3; no reliable D call. The material sequenced was PBMCs or T cells enriched from blood (not recorded which). CDR3 in DNA: TGTGCTAGTGGTTTGGGATCCCGGGATTACGGAAACACCATATATTTT. This codes for CASGLGSRDYGNTIYF.